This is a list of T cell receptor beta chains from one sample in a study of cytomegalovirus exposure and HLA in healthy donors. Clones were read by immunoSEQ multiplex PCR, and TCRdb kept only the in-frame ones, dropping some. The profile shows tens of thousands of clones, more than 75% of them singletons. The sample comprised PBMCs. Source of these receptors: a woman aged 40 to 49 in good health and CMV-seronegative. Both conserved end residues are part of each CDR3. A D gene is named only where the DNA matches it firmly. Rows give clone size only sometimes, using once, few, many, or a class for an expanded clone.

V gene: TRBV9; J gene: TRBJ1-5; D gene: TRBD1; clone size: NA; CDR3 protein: CASSVERQGAWDQPQHF; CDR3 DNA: TGTGCCAGCAGCGTAGAACGGCAGGGGGCGTGGGATCAGCCCCAGCATTTT
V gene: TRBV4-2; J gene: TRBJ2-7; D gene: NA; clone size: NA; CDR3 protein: CASSQDNRGHSSYEQYF; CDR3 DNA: TGTGCCAGCAGCCAAGATAATCGGGGACACTCAAGCTACGAGCAGTACTTC
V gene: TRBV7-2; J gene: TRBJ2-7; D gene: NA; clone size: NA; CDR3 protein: CASSLATGGGGGYEQYF; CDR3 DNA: TGTGCCAGCAGCTTAGCGACGGGAGGGGGCGGTGGCTACGAGCAGTACTTC
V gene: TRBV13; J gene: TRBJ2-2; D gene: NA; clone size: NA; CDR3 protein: CASSLNRDTGELFF; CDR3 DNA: TGTGCCAGCAGCTTAAACAGGGACACCGGGGAGCTGTTTTTT
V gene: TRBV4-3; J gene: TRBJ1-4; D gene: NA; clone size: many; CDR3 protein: CASSNQAGGAEKLFF; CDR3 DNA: TGCGCCAGCAGCAATCAAGCGGGGGGGGCTGAAAAACTGTTTTTT
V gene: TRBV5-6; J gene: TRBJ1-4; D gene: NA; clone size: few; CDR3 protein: CASSFAGNSEKLFF; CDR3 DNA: TGTGCCAGCAGCTTTGCGGGGAATAGTGAAAAACTGTTTTTT
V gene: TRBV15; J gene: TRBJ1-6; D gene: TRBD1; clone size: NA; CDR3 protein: CATSGGTGLHSPLHF; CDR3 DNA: TGTGCCACCAGCGGTGGGACAGGGCTGCATTCACCCCTCCACTTT
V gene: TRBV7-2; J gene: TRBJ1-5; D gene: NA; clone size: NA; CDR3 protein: CASSREQGRVNQPQHF; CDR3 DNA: TGTGCCAGCAGCCGCGAACAGGGTAGGGTCAATCAGCCCCAGCATTTT
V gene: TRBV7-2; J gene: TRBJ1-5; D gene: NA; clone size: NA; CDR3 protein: CASSPRGGQPQHF; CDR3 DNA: TGTGCCAGCAGCCCCCGGGGTGGACAGCCCCAGCATTTT
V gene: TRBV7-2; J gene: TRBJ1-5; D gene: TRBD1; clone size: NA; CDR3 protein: CASSLGTGGSQPQHF; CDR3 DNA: TGTGCCAGCAGCTTAGGGACAGGGGGAAGTCAGCCCCAGCATTTT
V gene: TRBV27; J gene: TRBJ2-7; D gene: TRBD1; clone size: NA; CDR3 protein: CASSTLYRGSTYEQYF; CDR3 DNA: TGTGCCAGCAGCACCCTCTACAGGGGGTCGACCTACGAGCAGTACTTC
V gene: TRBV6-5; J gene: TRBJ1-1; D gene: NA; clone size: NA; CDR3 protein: CASSYSGQQNTEAFF; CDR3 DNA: TGTGCCAGCAGTTACTCAGGACAGCAGAACACTGAAGCTTTCTTT
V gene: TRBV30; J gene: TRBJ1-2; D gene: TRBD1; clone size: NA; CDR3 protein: CAWGDSSANYGYTF; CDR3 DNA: TGTGCCTGGGGGGACAGTTCGGCTAACTATGGCTACACCTTC
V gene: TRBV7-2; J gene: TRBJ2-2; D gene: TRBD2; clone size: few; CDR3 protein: CASSNPGLAAGELFF; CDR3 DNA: TGTGCCAGCAGCAATCCGGGACTAGCCGCCGGGGAGCTGTTTTTT
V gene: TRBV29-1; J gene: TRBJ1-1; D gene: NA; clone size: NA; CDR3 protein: CSVLTVANTEAFF; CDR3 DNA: TGCAGCGTTCTGACAGTCGCGAACACTGAAGCTTTCTTT
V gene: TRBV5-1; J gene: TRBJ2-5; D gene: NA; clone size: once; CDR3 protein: CASSLGHSGQETQYF; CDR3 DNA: TGCGCCAGCAGCTTGGGCCATAGCGGACAAGAGACCCAGTACTTC
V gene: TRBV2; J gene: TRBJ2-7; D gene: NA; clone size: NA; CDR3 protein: CASRIDSHSYEQYF; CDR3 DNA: TGTGCCAGCAGGATAGACAGTCACTCCTACGAGCAGTACTTC
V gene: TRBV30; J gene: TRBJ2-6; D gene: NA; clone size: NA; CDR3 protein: CAWFAGPFLSGANVLTF; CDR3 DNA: TGTGCCTGGTTTGCGGGACCCTTTCTCTCTGGGGCCAACGTCCTGACTTTC
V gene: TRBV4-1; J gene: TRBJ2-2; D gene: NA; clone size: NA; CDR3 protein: CASSQDWDIGRLFF; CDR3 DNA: TGCGCCAGCAGCCAAGATTGGGACATCGGGCGGCTGTTTTTT
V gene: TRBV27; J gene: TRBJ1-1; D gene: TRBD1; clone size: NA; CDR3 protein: CASSPPGQKWAEAFF; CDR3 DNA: TGTGCCAGCAGTCCCCCGGGACAGAAGTGGGCTGAAGCTTTCTTT
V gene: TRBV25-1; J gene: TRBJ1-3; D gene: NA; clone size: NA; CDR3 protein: CASSARTVSGNTIYF; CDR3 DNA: TGTGCCAGCAGTGCCAGGACAGTATCTGGAAACACCATATATTTT
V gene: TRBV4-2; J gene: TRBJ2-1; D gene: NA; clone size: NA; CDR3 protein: CASSQGPRGSSYNEQFF; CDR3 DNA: TGTGCCAGCAGCCAAGGCCCCCGGGGGAGCTCCTACAATGAGCAGTTCTTC
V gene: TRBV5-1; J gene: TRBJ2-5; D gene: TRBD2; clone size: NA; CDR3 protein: CASSFGLAGEPLEETQYF; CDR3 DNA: TGCGCCAGCAGCTTTGGGCTAGCGGGGGAGCCGCTCGAAGAGACCCAGTACTTC
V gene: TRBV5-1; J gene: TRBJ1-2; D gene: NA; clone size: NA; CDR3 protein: CASSLDQGGYGYTF; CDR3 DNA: TGCGCCAGCAGCTTGGACCAGGGTGGCTATGGCTACACCTTC
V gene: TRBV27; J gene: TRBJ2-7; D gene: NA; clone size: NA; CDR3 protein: CASSRTDSYEQYF; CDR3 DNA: TGTGCCAGCAGTAGGACTGACTCCTACGAGCAGTACTTC
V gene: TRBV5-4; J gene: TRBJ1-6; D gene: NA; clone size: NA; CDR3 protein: CASSFSRGVGSPLHF; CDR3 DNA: TGTGCCAGCAGCTTTTCCCGGGGGGTTGGATCACCCCTCCACTTT
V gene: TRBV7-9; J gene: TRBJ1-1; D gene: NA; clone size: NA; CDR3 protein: CASSLSGSNTEAFF; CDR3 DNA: TGTGCCAGCAGCTTGTCCGGGTCGAACACTGAAGCTTTCTTT
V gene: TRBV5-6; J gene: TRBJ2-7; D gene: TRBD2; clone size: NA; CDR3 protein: CASSQRGAPGSEQYF; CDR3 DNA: TGTGCCAGCAGCCAGCGGGGGGCCCCGGGGAGCGAGCAGTACTTC
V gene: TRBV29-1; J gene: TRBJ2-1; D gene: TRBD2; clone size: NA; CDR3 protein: CSVAQSGGVGNEQFF; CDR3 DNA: TGCAGCGTAGCCCAAAGCGGGGGGGTCGGCAATGAGCAGTTCTTC
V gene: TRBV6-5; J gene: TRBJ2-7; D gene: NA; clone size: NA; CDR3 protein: CASRYGSSYEQYF; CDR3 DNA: TGTGCCAGCAGGTATGGGAGCTCCTACGAGCAGTACTTC
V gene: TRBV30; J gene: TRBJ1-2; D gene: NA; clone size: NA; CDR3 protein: CAWSEGGPHYGYTF; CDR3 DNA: TGTGCCTGGAGTGAGGGGGGGCCCCACTATGGCTACACCTTC
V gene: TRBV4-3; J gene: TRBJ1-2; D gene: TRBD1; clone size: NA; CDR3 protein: CASSQTGGNAGYTF; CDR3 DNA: TGCGCCAGCAGCCAGACAGGGGGAAATGCTGGCTACACCTTC
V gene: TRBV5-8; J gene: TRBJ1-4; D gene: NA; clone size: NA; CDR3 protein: CASSPYATNEKLFF; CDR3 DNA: TGTGCCAGCAGTCCCTATGCAACTAATGAAAAACTGTTTTTT
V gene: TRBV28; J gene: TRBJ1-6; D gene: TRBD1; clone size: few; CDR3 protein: CASSSPGGPNSPLHF; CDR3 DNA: TGTGCCAGCAGTTCCCCAGGGGGCCCGAATTCACCCCTCCACTTT
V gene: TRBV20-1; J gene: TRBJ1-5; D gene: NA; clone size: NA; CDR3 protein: CSAKTNGPQHF; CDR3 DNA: TGCAGTGCGAAGACTAACGGGCCCCAGCATTTT
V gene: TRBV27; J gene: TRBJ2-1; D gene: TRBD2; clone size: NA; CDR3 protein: CASSFLAGDSYNEQFF; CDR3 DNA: TGTGCCAGCAGTTTTCTGGCGGGGGACTCCTACAATGAGCAGTTCTTC